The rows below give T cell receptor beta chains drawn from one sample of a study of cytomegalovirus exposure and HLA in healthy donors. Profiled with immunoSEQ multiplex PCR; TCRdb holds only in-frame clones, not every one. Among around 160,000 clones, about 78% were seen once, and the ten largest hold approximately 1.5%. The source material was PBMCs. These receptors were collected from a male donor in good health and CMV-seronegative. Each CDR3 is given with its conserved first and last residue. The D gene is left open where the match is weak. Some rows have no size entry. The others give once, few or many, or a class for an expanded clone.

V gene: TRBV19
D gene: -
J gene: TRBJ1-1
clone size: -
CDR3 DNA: TGTGCCAGTAGTATTGGCGGGAGGCCGAGAAATGAAGCTTTCTTT
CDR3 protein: CASSIGGRPRNEAFF

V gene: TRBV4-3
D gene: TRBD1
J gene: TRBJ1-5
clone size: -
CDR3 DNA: TGCGCCAGCAGCCAAGGGACAGGGGGTGGGGGTCAGCCCCAGCATTTT
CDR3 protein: CASSQGTGGGGQPQHF

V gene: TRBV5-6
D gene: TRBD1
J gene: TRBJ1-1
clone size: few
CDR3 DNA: TGTGCCAGCAGCTTACAGGGGGCTCGGACTGAAGCTTTCTTT
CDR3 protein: CASSLQGARTEAFF

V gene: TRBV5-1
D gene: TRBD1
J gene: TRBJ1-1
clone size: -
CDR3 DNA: TGCGCCAGCAGCCGGACAGGGGGTAGTTTGGACACTGAAGCTTTCTTT
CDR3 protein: CASSRTGGSLDTEAFF

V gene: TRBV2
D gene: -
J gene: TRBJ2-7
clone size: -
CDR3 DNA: TGTGCCAGCAGTGATTGGGAGGTAACGAGCTCCTACGAGCAGTACTTC
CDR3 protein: CASSDWEVTSSYEQYF

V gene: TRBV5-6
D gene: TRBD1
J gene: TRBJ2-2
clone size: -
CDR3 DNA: TGTGCCAGCAGCCCGACAGGACAGGGGGCAACCGGGGAGCTGTTTTTT
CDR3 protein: CASSPTGQGATGELFF

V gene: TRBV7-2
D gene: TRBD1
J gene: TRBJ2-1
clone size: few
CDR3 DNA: TGTGCCAGCAGCACGAACAGGGGGGTGGATGAGCAGTTCTTC
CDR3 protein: CASSTNRGVDEQFF

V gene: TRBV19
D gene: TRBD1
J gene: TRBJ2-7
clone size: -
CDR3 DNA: TGTGCCAGTAGCCGCTCCGGGACAGGGTATGAGCAGTACTTC
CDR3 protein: CASSRSGTGYEQYF

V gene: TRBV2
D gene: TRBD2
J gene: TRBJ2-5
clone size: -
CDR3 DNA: TGTGCCGGCTCGATATCCAGCGGGGGGGGAAAGACCCAGTACTTC
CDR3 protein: CAGSISSGGGKTQYF

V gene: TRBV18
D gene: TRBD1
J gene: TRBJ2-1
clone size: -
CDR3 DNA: TGTGCCAGCTCACCTCAGGGGGCCTACAATGAGCAGTTCTTC
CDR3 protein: CASSPQGAYNEQFF

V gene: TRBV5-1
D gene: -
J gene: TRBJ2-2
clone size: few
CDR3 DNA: TGCGCCAGCAGCTTGAGTCTCGACACGAACACCGGGGAGCTGTTTTTT
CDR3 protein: CASSLSLDTNTGELFF

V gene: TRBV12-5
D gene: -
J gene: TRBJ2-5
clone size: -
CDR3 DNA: TGTGCTAGTGCCCCGGACAACCAAGAGACCCAGTACTTC
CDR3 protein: CASAPDNQETQYF

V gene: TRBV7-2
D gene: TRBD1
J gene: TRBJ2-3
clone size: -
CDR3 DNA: TGTGCCAGCAGCTCGGACAGGGAAATCACAGATACGCAGTATTTT
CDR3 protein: CASSSDREITDTQYF